These 13 T cell receptor beta chains were all obtained from the same sample, sequenced in a study of blood T cell repertoires in COVID-19 (dated by TCRdb to the early 2020s). The library came from the immunoSEQ multiplex PCR assay. TCRdb's version of the immuneACCESS table is confined to in-frame rearrangements and falls short of the full clone set. An unresolved V gene accounts for under half of the shortfall where checked; the remainder is of unknown origin. This sample lists roughly 150,000 clones; 93% were detected once. Together, the top ten hold roughly 2.1% of the sample. The specimen was peripheral blood. These receptors all stem from a woman aged 60-75 years with COVID-19, enrolled during active disease.

In DNA form, the CDR3 reads TGCGCCAGCAGCCAGGGGGACAGGAATTACGAGCAGTACTTC. Amino acid sequence: CASSQGDRNYEQYF. The V call is TRBV4-3, the J call TRBJ2-7, with 8 positions matching TRBD1. V was pared by 3 bases and J by 4 bases, with 5 bases of the junction left unmatched. This CDR3 has 14 amino acids. Germline V gives CDR1 LGHNA, CDR2 YSLEER.

The CDR3 DNA is TGTGCCAGTAGCCCTATTAGCAATCAGCCCCAGCATTTT. Amino acids: CASSPISNQPQHF. This chain uses TRBV19 with TRBJ1-5, with D unclear. The CDR3 runs to 13 residues. The germline V gene has CDR1 LNHDA and CDR2 SQIVND (reference sequence). The V gene lost 6 bases and the J gene lost 0 bases, with 6 bases spanning the gap.

V is TRBV4-3 and J is TRBJ2-2, with TRBD1 as a possible D gene (5 bases). V was cut by 0 bases and J by 2 bases, with 7 bases left in between. Germline V gives CDR1 LGHNA, CDR2 YSLEER. CDR3 length: 15 amino acids. The CDR3 reads CASSQERTNTGELFF. For the CDR3, the DNA is TGCGCCAGCAGCCAAGAACGGACAAACACCGGGGAGCTGTTTTTT.

The chain joins TRBV4-1 to TRBJ1-2; D gene uncertain. Trimming pared 2 bases from V and 3 bases from J, leaving 16 bases between. Looked up from germline, CDR1 is MGHRA and CDR2 is YSYEKL. The CDR3 consists of 16 residues. CDR3: CASSQPPGNPDYGYTF. The CDR3 DNA follows: TGCGCCAGCAGCCAACCGCCGGGGAACCCAGACTATGGCTACACCTTC.

The chain has TRBV7-2 and TRBJ2-7, with 10 bases lining up with TRBD2. The CDR3 spans 14 residues. The junction had 2 bases not matched to a gene; V was cut back by 2 bases and J by 4 bases. From germline, CDR1 is SGHTA and CDR2 FQGNSA. The CDR3 loop reads CASSLLAGGYEQYF. CDR3 bases: TGTGCCAGCAGCTTATTAGCGGGGGGTTACGAGCAGTACTTC.

This clone was counted once. The chain is built from TRBV5-6 and TRBJ2-4, with D possibly matching TRBD1 (6 bases). Germline-derived CDR1 and CDR2 are SGHDT and YYEEEE. The V and J ends lost 10 bases and 6 bases respectively, with 14 bases between them. This CDR3 spans 12 amino acids. The CDR3 region has the DNA TGTGCCTCACAGGGTCCACTAAACATTCAGTACTTC. It encodes CASQGPLNIQYF.

This chain links TRBV19 with TRBJ2-2; possible D gene TRBD2, 6 bases. V was pared by 8 bases and J by 3 bases, with 13 bases between. Germline loops: CDR1 LNHDA, CDR2 SQIVND (reference sequence). This CDR3 contains 14 residues. CDR3 sequence: CASHRLGYTGELFF. CDR3 DNA: TGTGCCAGTCACAGACTAGGGTACACCGGGGAGCTGTTTTTT.

The CDR3 spells CASSVTRDRDTGELFF. The DNA for the CDR3 is TGTGCCAGCAGCGTCACCCGGGACAGGGATACCGGGGAGCTGTTTTTT. The rearrangement joins TRBV9 to TRBJ2-2; 9 bases map to TRBD1. Losses at the gene ends were 2 bases for V and 5 bases for J; bases not matched to a gene: 7. This CDR3 has 16 residues. Germline V gene sequence: CDR1 SGDLS, CDR2 YYNGEE.

This chain joins TRBV5-6 and TRBJ1-6; TRBD1 agrees at 8 bases. Per the germline V gene, CDR1 is SGHDT and CDR2 is YYEEEE. The CDR3 covers 14 residues. The V and J ends lost 4 bases and 7 bases, in that order; junction bases with no gene match: 4. The CDR3 here is CASSQGAKNSPLHF. The CDR3 DNA follows: TGTGCCAGCAGCCAGGGGGCTAAAAATTCACCCCTCCACTTT.

This rearrangement joins TRBV9 to TRBJ2-2, with 9 bases matching TRBD2. Germline lookup yields CDR1 SGDLS and CDR2 YYNGEE. The CDR3 spans 16 residues. With V trimmed by 4 bases and J by 3 bases, 7 bases remained unmatched. The CDR3 sequence is CASSPGLATYTGELFF. DNA for the CDR3: TGTGCCAGCAGCCCAGGACTAGCGACTTACACCGGGGAGCTGTTTTTT.

CDR3 amino acids: CASTNRGHGEAFF. The CDR3, as DNA: TGTGCCAGTACCAACAGGGGGCACGGTGAAGCTTTCTTT. The chain uses TRBV19 and TRBJ1-1; 9 nucleotides align to TRBD1. The CDR3 totals 13 residues. Per the germline V gene, CDR1 is LNHDA and CDR2 is SQIVND (reference sequence). V shed 7 bases, J shed 7 bases, and the junction held 7 bases outside the gene matches. Looking up the rest from reference TRBV19 and TRBJ1-1 gives the full variable domain: DGGITQSPKYLFRKEGQNVTLSCEQNLNHDAMYWYRQDPGQGLRLIYYSQIVNDFQKGDIAEGYSVSREKKESFPLTVTSAQKNPTAFYLCASTNRGHGEAFFGQGTRLTVV.

The chain joins TRBV5-6 to TRBJ1-2; no clear D gene. V shed 1 base and J shed 1 base, with 8 bases lying between them. The CDR3 is 14 residues long. CDR1 is SGHDT, CDR2 YYEEEE, per germline. The chain's CDR3 is CASSLFRLNYGYTF. CDR3 in DNA: TGTGCCAGCAGCTTGTTCAGGCTTAACTATGGCTACACCTTC.

The J gene is TRBJ1-1, the V gene TRBV19; D might be TRBD1 (5 bases). The CDR3 runs to 14 residues. The V and J ends lost 4 bases and 4 bases respectively, with 13 bases between them. CDR1 is LNHDA, CDR2 SQIVND, per germline (reference sequence). The CDR3 protein is CASSSQAQGTEAFF. The CDR3 DNA is TGTGCCAGTAGTAGCCAGGCCCAGGGCACTGAAGCTTTCTTT.